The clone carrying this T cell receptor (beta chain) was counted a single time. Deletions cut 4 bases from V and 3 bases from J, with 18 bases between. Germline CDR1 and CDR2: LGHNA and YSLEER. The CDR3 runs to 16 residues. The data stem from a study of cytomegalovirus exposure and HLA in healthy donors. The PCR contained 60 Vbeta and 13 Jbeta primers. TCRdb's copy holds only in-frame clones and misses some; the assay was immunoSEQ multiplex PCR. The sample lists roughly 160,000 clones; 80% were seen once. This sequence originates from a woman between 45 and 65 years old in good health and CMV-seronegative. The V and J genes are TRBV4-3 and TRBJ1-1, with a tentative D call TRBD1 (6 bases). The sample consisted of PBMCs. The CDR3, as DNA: TGCGCCAGCAGCCCACAGGAAGAAACAGGGTACACTGAAGCTTTCTTT. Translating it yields CASSPQEETGYTEAFF.